Given below is one T cell receptor beta chain in context. The data were taken from a study of blood T cell repertoires in COVID-19. In the study overall: COVID-19 samples collected from the United States, Italy and Spain covered acute and convalescent phases.

Only in-frame clones appear in the TCRdb table, and some are missing; sequencing was by immunoSEQ multiplex PCR. The table lists fewer than 350,000 clones, 80% to 90% of them singletons. Categorization into cohorts depended on clinical history that participants reported. CDR1 and CDR2 from the germline V gene are MNHEY and SVGEGT. V shed 1 base, J shed 5 bases, and the junction held 3 bases outside the gene matches. The CDR3 contains 15 residues. The genes are TRBV6-2 or TRBV6-3 and TRBJ2-1, with TRBD2 identical over 9 bases. This clonotype was sampled from a woman in her 40s with acute COVID-19. The sample was PBMCs or T cells enriched from blood (not recorded which). CDR3 residues: CASSYFSGSHNEQFF. CDR3 DNA: TGTGCCAGCAGTTACTTTAGCGGGAGCCACAATGAGCAGTTCTTC.